These 18 T cell receptor beta chains were all obtained from the same sample, sequenced in a study of blood T cell repertoires in COVID-19. Profiling relied on immunoSEQ multiplex PCR, and the TCRdb table lists in-frame clones only, not all of them. Of approximately 46,000 clones in the sample, roughly 88% were seen once. The sequencing sample was made of peripheral blood. These receptors all come from a human donor in a cohort sampled during active COVID-19.

This clone has just one count. V is TRBV2 and J is TRBJ2-7, with D possibly being TRBD2 (6 bases). Germline lookup yields CDR1 SNHLY and CDR2 FYNNEI. There are 14 residues in the CDR3. Trimming took 7 bases from V and 4 from J, leaving 17 bases between them. CDR3 amino acids: CASKVGGRSYEQYF. The DNA for the CDR3 is TGTGCCAGCAAGGTGGGGGGTCGGAGTTACGAGCAGTACTTC.

The rearrangement joins TRBV9 to TRBJ1-2; perhaps TRBD1 as D (6 bases). Germline-derived CDR1 and CDR2 are SGDLS and YYNGEE. V gave up 0 bases and J gave up 5 bases, with 14 bases separating them. CDR3 length: 15 residues. The CDR3 region is CASSVGWDMGYGYTF. CDR3 coding DNA: TGTGCCAGCAGCGTAGGTTGGGACATGGGGTATGGCTACACCTTC.

The chain links TRBV6-4 to TRBJ2-4, with 9 bases aligning to TRBD2. The CDR3 is 15 residues long. The ends lost 5 bases at V and 5 bases at J; junction bases unmatched: 7. The germline V gene has CDR1 MRHNA and CDR2 SNTAGT. The CDR3 DNA sequence: TGTGCCAGCAGTCCGAAGACTAGCGGCGAAAACATTCAGTACTTC. This gives the protein CASSPKTSGENIQYF.

The chain links TRBV5-6 to TRBJ2-1; the D gene is possibly TRBD1 (6 bases). The CDR3 length is 14 residues. Germline V gene sequence: CDR1 SGHDT, CDR2 YYEEEE. The V end lost 4 bases, the J end lost 4 bases, and 12 bases lay between the germline ends. The CDR3 region has the DNA TGTGCCAGCAGCCCCCAGACAGGATACAATGAGCAGTTCTTC. Translated, it gives CASSPQTGYNEQFF. Based on the CDR3 plus reference TRBV5-6 and TRBJ2-1, the full variable domain is DAGVTQSPTHLIKTRGQQVTLRCSPKSGHDTVSWYQQALGQGPQFIFQYYEEEERQRGNFPDRFSGHQFPNYSSELNVNALLLGDSALYLCASSPQTGYNEQFFGPGTRLTVL.

The chain links TRBV6-5 to TRBJ2-1; 8 positions agree with TRBD2. Germline trimming cut 11 bases from V and 8 bases from J; bases unmatched to any gene: 14. The CDR3 contains 14 residues. CDR1 is MNHEY and CDR2 is SVGAGI in the germline V gene. For the CDR3, the DNA is TGTGCCGCCCGGGGACTAGATCTCGGGCATGAGCAGTTCTTC. Translation gives CAARGLDLGHEQFF.

The chain links TRBV7-2 to TRBJ1-5; 10 nucleotides match TRBD1. V lost 5 bases and J lost 5; bases outside the gene matches: 6. Germline CDR1 is SGHTA and CDR2 is FQGNSA. This CDR3 spans 15 amino acids. The CDR3 DNA reads TGTGCCAGCAGCCCGGGACAGGGGACCGATCAGCCCCAGCATTTT. As protein: CASSPGQGTDQPQHF.

This chain links TRBV27 with TRBJ1-1; D is undetermined. Germline CDR1 and CDR2: MNHEY and SMNVEV (reference sequence). Between the trimmed V and J ends, which lost 5 bases and 3 bases, there was a span of 10 bases. The CDR3 is 13 residues long. CDR3 amino acids: CASSHREDTEAFF. CDR3 in DNA: TGTGCCAGCAGTCACCGGGAAGACACTGAAGCTTTCTTT.

This clone was seen a handful of times. This chain links TRBV6-5 with TRBJ1-5; 8 bases agree with TRBD1. V trimming: 8 bases; J trimming: 2 bases; junction bases outside the gene matches: 5. The CDR3 consists of 14 residues. Germline lookup yields CDR1 MNHEY and CDR2 SVGAGI. CDR3 amino acids: CASDNRGGNQPQHF. The CDR3 bases are TGTGCCAGCGACAACAGGGGGGGCAATCAGCCCCAGCATTTT.

V gene TRBV18 combines with J gene TRBJ2-7, with TRBD1 identical over 8 bases. J gave up 0 bases and V 5 bases, and 6 bases lay outside the gene matches. Germline lookup yields CDR1 KGHSH and CDR2 LQKENI. The CDR3 loop spans 15 amino acids. The CDR3 protein is CASSRETGASYEQYF. The CDR3 DNA is TGTGCCAGCTCAAGGGAGACAGGGGCCTCCTACGAGCAGTACTTC. The full variable domain, its missing parts supplied by reference TRBV18 and TRBJ2-7, is NAGVMQNPRHLVRRRGQEARLRCSPMKGHSHVYWYRQLPEEGLKFMVYLQKENIIDESGMPKERFSAEFPKEGPSILRIQQVVRGDSAAYFCASSRETGASYEQYFGPGTRLTVT.

The chain uses TRBV5-1 and TRBJ1-3; perhaps TRBD1 as D (5 bases). The V end lost 2 bases, the J end lost 2 bases, and 11 bases lay between the germline ends. CDR3 size: 15 residues. In germline, CDR1 is SGHRS, CDR2 YFSETQ. CDR3 coding DNA: TGCGCCAGCAGCTTCGAGGCCAGGGCTGGAAACACCATATATTTT. Translated: CASSFEARAGNTIYF.

CDR3 DNA: TGTGCCAGCAGCAAAGTTAGGGGACTAGGCTACAATGAGCAGTTCTTC. It codes for CASSKVRGLGYNEQFF. The V gene is TRBV21-1, the J gene TRBJ2-1; TRBD2 was called by the table and not checked on the DNA. TRBV21-1 is a known pseudogene. The CDR3 is 16 residues long.

This chain links TRBV6-6 with TRBJ1-1; the D is unclear. This CDR3 is 12 amino acids long. Germline-derived CDR1 and CDR2 are MNHNY and SVGAGI (reference sequence). The V end lost 7 bases, the J end lost 5 bases, and 11 bases lay between the germline ends. CDR3 sequence reads: CASKGGETEAFF. CDR3 nucleotide sequence: TGTGCCAGCAAGGGAGGTGAGACTGAAGCTTTCTTT.

The gene calls are TRBV7-2 and TRBJ2-1; TRBD2 aligns across 10 bases. CDR3 length: 16 amino acids. Germline V gene lookup returns CDR1 SGHTA and CDR2 FQGNSA. The J segment lost 4 bases and the V segment lost 2 bases, leaving 5 bases of the junction unmatched. The CDR3 DNA is TGTGCCAGCAGCTTACGAGCGGGGGGGTTATACAATGAGCAGTTCTTC. Translating it yields CASSLRAGGLYNEQFF.

Comments on this clone: This CDR3 is also generated by other DNA sequences in the sample. The CDR3 sequence: CASSYSASAYEQYF. Here the CDR3 DNA reads TGTGCCAGCAGTTACTCGGCTAGTGCCTACGAGCAGTACTTC. This chain uses TRBV6-6 with TRBJ2-7; D is unresolved. There are 14 residues in the CDR3. Deletions cut 0 bases from V and 2 bases from J, with 8 bases between. Germline loops: CDR1 MNHNY, CDR2 SVGAGI (reference sequence).

V and J are TRBV7-2 and TRBJ2-5, with D perhaps TRBD1 (5 bases). Between the trimmed V and J ends, which lost 1 base and 5 bases, there was a span of 8 bases. Germline V gene lookup returns CDR1 SGHTA and CDR2 FQGNSA. The CDR3 runs 13 residues. CDR3 nucleotide sequence: TGTGCCAGCAGCTTAGGCAGGGTGGAGACCCAGTACTTC. Translating it yields CASSLGRVETQYF.

There are a few counts of this clone. V gene TRBV5-6 combines with J gene TRBJ1-1; D gene ambiguous. This CDR3 contains 14 residues. V lost 2 bases to trimming and J lost 7 bases, with 15 bases between them. CDR1 and CDR2 (germline): SGHDT, YYEEEE. CDR3 protein: CASSFFLSGREAFF. The CDR3 nucleotides read TGTGCCAGCAGCTTCTTTCTCTCAGGTCGTGAAGCTTTCTTT.

The chain joins TRBV9 to TRBJ2-5; 10 bases agree with TRBD2. The J segment lost 4 bases and the V segment lost 0 bases, leaving 9 bases of the junction unmatched. The CDR3 runs 17 residues. CDR1 SGDLS and CDR2 YYNGEE come from the germline V gene. The CDR3 bases are TGTGCCAGCAGCGTAGGAGCAAGCGGGGGGGCCACAGAGACCCAGTACTTC. Encoded protein: CASSVGASGGATETQYF.

The chain links TRBV15 to TRBJ1-3, with D hard to call. V dropped 8 bases and J dropped 2 bases, with 16 bases sitting between them. The CDR3 is 15 amino acids. Germline CDR1 is LNHNV and CDR2 is YYDKDF (reference sequence). The CDR3 DNA follows: TGTGCCACCGCTCCAGGTGGCATTCCTGGAAACACCATATATTTT. Translated: CATAPGGIPGNTIYF.